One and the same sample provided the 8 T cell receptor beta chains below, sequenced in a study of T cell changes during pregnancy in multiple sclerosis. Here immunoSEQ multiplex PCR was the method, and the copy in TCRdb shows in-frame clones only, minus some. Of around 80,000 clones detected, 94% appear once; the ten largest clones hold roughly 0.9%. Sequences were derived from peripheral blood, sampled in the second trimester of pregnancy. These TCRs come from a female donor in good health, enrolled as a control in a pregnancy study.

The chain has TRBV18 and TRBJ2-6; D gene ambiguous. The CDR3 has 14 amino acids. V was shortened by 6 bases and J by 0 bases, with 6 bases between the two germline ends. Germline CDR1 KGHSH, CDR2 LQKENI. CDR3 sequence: CASSPSSGANVLTF. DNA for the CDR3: TGTGCCAGCTCCCCGAGCTCTGGGGCCAACGTCCTGACTTTC.

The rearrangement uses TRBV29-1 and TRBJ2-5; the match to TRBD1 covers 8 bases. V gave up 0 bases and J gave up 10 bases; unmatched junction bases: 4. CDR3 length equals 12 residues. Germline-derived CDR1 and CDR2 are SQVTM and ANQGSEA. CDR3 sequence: CSVEEGQGGQYF. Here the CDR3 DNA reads TGCAGCGTTGAAGAAGGACAGGGAGGCCAGTACTTC.

The CDR3 DNA sequence: TGCGCCAGCAGCTCCGGGACAGGTTCCATCGGGGAGCTGTTTTTT. Translated: CASSSGTGSIGELFF. V is TRBV5-1 and J is TRBJ2-2, with 8 nucleotides matching TRBD1. The J segment lost 7 bases and the V segment lost 3 bases, leaving 8 bases of the junction unmatched. Germline V lookup: CDR1 SGHRS, CDR2 YFSETQ. The CDR3 covers 15 residues.

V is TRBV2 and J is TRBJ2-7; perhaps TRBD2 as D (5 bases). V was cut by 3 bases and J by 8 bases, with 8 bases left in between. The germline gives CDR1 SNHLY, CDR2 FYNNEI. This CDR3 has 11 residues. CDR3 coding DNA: TGTGCCAGCAGTGATGCCGGGAAGCAGTACTTC. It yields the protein CASSDAGKQYF.

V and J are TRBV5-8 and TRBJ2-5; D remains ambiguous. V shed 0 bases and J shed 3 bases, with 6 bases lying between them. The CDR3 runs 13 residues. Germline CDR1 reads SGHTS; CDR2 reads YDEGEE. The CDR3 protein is CASSLGQKETQYF. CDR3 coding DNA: TGTGCCAGCAGCTTGGGGCAGAAAGAGACCCAGTACTTC.

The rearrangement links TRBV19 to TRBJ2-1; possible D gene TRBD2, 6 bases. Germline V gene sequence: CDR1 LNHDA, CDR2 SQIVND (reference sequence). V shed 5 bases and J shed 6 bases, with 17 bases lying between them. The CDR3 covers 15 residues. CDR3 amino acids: CASSASSVILNEQFF. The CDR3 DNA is TGTGCCAGTAGTGCTTCTAGCGTGATACTCAATGAGCAGTTCTTC.

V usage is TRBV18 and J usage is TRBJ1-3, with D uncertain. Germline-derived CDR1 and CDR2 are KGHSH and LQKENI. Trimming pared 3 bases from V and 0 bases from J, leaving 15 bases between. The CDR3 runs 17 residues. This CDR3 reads CASSPPSAGGSGNTIYF. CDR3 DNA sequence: TGTGCCAGCTCACCCCCGTCCGCGGGTGGCTCTGGAAACACCATATATTTT.

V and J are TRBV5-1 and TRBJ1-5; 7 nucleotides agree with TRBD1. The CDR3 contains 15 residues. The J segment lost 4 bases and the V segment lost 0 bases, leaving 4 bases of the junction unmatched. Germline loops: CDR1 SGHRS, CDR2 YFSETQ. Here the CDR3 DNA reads TGCGCCAGCAGCTTGGGGGACAGTACTAATCAGCCCCAGCATTTT. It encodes CASSLGDSTNQPQHF.